These 30 T cell receptor beta chains were sequenced from one sample in a study of cytomegalovirus exposure and HLA in healthy donors. 13 Jbeta primers and 60 Vbeta primers were used for the PCR. Some clones are missing from TCRdb's copy, which holds only in-frame ones; the method was immunoSEQ multiplex PCR. Here the sample spans 100,000 to 150,000 clones, 70% to 80% being singletons. The sequenced sample was PBMCs. Every receptor here comes from a human donor in good health.

The chain combines TRBV5-4 with TRBJ2-2; a possible D gene is TRBD1 (6 bases). The CDR3 sequence is 16 residues long. Germline loops: CDR1 SGHNT, CDR2 YYREEE (reference sequence). Trimming left V 0 bases short and J 1 base short, with 10 bases between. The CDR3 sequence is CASSLGEGENTGELFF. The CDR3 region has the DNA TGTGCCAGCAGCTTGGGCGAGGGGGAGAACACCGGGGAGCTGTTTTTT.

V is TRBV4-1 and J is TRBJ2-3; D unresolved. The V and J ends lost 0 bases and 3 bases respectively, with 7 bases between them. CDR1 is MGHRA and CDR2 is YSYEKL in the germline V gene. The CDR3 runs 14 residues. CDR3 residues: CASSQDPRTDTQYF. The CDR3 nucleotides read TGCGCCAGCAGCCAAGATCCTCGGACAGATACGCAGTATTTT.

Concerning this clone itself: The junction and the germline gene differ at one end; a read error may be behind it. The chain couples TRBV7-7 to TRBJ2-3; D assignment may be TRBD1 or TRBD2 (10 bases each). From germline, CDR1 is SSHAT and CDR2 FNYEAQ (reference sequence). The CDR3 length is 15 residues. The chain's CDR3 is CASSGGDRGVDTQYF. CDR3 bases: TGTGCTAGCAGCGGGGGGGACAGGGGTGTGGATACGCAGTATTTT.

The V gene is TRBV7-8, the J gene TRBJ2-3; possibly TRBD2 for D (6 bases). CDR1 and CDR2 (germline): SGHVS, FQNEAQ. With 5 bases removed from V and 5 bases from J, the gap between germline ends came to 20 bases. CDR3 length: 16 residues. The CDR3 loop reads CASSLSWGGTEDTQYF. The CDR3 coding sequence is TGTGCCAGCAGCCTCAGCTGGGGCGGGACTGAAGATACGCAGTATTTT. Drawing the rest from reference TRBV7-8 and TRBJ2-3, the complete variable domain is GAGVSQSPRYKVAKRGQDVALRCDPISGHVSLFWYQQALGQGPEFLTYFQNEAQLDKSGLPSDRFFAERPEGSVSTLKIQRTQQEDSAVYLCASSLSWGGTEDTQYFGPGTRLTVL.

This chain joins TRBV7-8 and TRBJ1-5, with D hard to call. Germline-derived CDR1 and CDR2 are SGHVS and FQNEAQ. V was trimmed by 2 bases and J by 7 bases, leaving 15 bases between them. The CDR3 totals 15 residues. CDR3 in amino acids: CASSLFDRGPQPQHF. CDR3 coding DNA: TGTGCCAGCAGCTTATTTGATCGGGGTCCCCAGCCCCAGCATTTT. Drawing the rest from reference TRBV7-8 and TRBJ1-5, the complete variable domain is GAGVSQSPRYKVAKRGQDVALRCDPISGHVSLFWYQQALGQGPEFLTYFQNEAQLDKSGLPSDRFFAERPEGSVSTLKIQRTQQEDSAVYLCASSLFDRGPQPQHFGDGTRLSIL.

V gene TRBV11-2 combines with J gene TRBJ2-3; 7 nucleotides match TRBD2. The CDR3 is 17 amino acids. After removal of 4 bases from V and 1 base from J, the junction contained 11 bases not matched to a gene. The germline V gene has CDR1 SGHAT and CDR2 FQNNGV. CDR3: CASSSSGAVLRTDTQYF. For the CDR3, the DNA is TGTGCCAGCAGCTCCAGCGGGGCCGTCCTGCGCACAGATACGCAGTATTTT.

The DNA for the CDR3 is TGTGCCAGCAGCCCAAACCGGGGTTACCTCTACGAGCAGTACTTC. Translation gives CASSPNRGYLYEQYF. This chain links TRBV7-2 with TRBJ2-7; perhaps TRBD2 as D (5 bases). The V end was cut by 5 bases, the J end by 3 bases, with 17 bases between. Germline-derived CDR1 and CDR2 are SGHTA and FQGNSA. The CDR3 is made up of 15 amino acids.

This rearrangement joins TRBV15 to TRBJ1-2; TRBD1 agrees at 8 bases. V shed 3 bases and J 2 bases; nucleotides not matched to a gene: 11. This CDR3 contains 17 residues. Germline loops: CDR1 LNHNV, CDR2 YYDKDF (reference sequence). This chain's CDR3 is CATSSLPKDRANYGYTF. CDR3 nucleotides: TGTGCCACCAGCAGTCTACCGAAGGACAGGGCGAACTATGGCTACACCTTC.

The chain links TRBV10-3 to TRBJ2-2, with TRBD2 matching 12 bases. Trimming cost V 3 bases and J 5 bases; bases outside gene matches: 4. Germline CDR1 is ENHRY and CDR2 is SYGVKD. The CDR3 has 16 residues. CDR3 sequence reads: CAISDLAGGRTGELFF. For the CDR3, the DNA is TGTGCCATCAGTGACCTAGCGGGGGGGCGGACCGGGGAGCTGTTTTTT.

The V gene is TRBV28, the J gene TRBJ2-7; D possibly corresponds to TRBD1 (5 bases). Between the trimmed V and J ends, which lost 5 bases and 1 base, there was a span of 24 bases. CDR3 size: 18 residues. Germline V gene sequence: CDR1 MDHEN, CDR2 SYDVKM. CDR3: CASSPYPPNRPVSYEQYF. DNA for the CDR3: TGTGCCAGCAGTCCTTATCCCCCTAACAGGCCCGTGTCCTACGAGCAGTACTTC.

The chain couples TRBV7-6 to TRBJ2-5, with D tentatively TRBD1 (6 bases). Germline V gives CDR1 SGHVS, CDR2 FNYEAQ. V dropped 6 bases and J dropped 2 bases, with 16 bases sitting between them. The length of the CDR3 is 15 residues. CDR3 sequence reads: CASSLRGGPQETQYF. The CDR3 DNA reads as TGTGCCAGCAGTCTAAGAGGGGGTCCACAAGAGACCCAGTACTTC. The entire variable domain, with the rest obtained from reference TRBV7-6 and TRBJ2-5, is as follows: GAGVSQSPRYKVTKRGQDVALRCDPISGHVSLYWYRQALGQGPEFLTYFNYEAQQDKSGLPNDRFSAERPEGSISTLTIQRTEQRDSAMYRCASSLRGGPQETQYFGPGTRLLVL.

The chain carries TRBV27 and TRBJ1-5, with D tentatively TRBD1 (5 bases). CDR3 length: 14 residues. V was pared by 2 bases and J by 0 bases, with 5 bases between. Germline assignment: CDR1 MNHEY and CDR2 SMNVEV (reference sequence). The CDR3 nucleotides read TGTGCCAGCAGTTTAAGGGGTAGCAATCAGCCCCAGCATTTT. Encoded protein: CASSLRGSNQPQHF.

In its sample, this clone was seen once. The rearrangement uses TRBV4-3 and TRBJ1-4; D gene unclear. V lost 0 bases and J lost 11, with 16 bases in between. The germline V gene has CDR1 LGHNA and CDR2 YSLEER. CDR3 length: 15 residues. The CDR3 spells CASSQDSGGSEKLFF. The CDR3 DNA is TGCGCCAGCAGCCAAGATTCCGGCGGATCAGAGAAACTGTTTTTT.

The genes are TRBV10-3 and TRBJ2-7, with D perhaps matching TRBD2 (6 bases). The germline CDR1 and CDR2 sequences are ENHRY and SYGVKD. The length of the CDR3 is 14 residues. V was pared by 3 bases and J by 2 bases, with 11 bases between. In DNA form, the CDR3 reads TGTGCCATCAGTGACCGGGACTCCACCTACGAGCAGTACTTC. Translation: CAISDRDSTYEQYF.

This clone was picked up a small number of times. This rearrangement joins TRBV9 to TRBJ2-7; 14 bases are a match to TRBD2. Germline CDR1 SGDLS, CDR2 YYNGEE. The CDR3 is 22 residues long. V gave up 0 bases and J gave up 3 bases; unmatched junction bases: 20. The CDR3 DNA sequence: TGTGCCAGCAGCGTAGCCACCGGCCCCCTTCCCGGGACTAGCGGGAGTAGCTACGAGCAGTACTTC. The encoded protein is CASSVATGPLPGTSGSSYEQYF.

V and J are TRBV13 and TRBJ2-3; maybe TRBD2 (6 bases). Germline lookup yields CDR1 PRHDT and CDR2 FYEKMQ (reference sequence). Between the trimmed V and J ends, which lost 8 bases and 1 base, there was a span of 10 bases. The CDR3 is made up of 13 amino acids. The CDR3, as DNA: TGTGCCAGCGGGAGGCCTCGCACAGATACGCAGTATTTT. Protein sequence: CASGRPRTDTQYF.

The chain uses TRBV5-5 and TRBJ1-2; no clear D. This CDR3 spans 13 amino acids. Trimming cost V 2 bases and J 6 bases, with 11 bases left between them. In germline, CDR1 is SGHKS, CDR2 YYEKEE (reference sequence). The CDR3: CASSFGGNNGYTF. DNA of the CDR3: TGTGCCAGCAGCTTTGGAGGGAACAATGGCTACACCTTC.

The chain recombines TRBV27 with TRBJ2-1, with a weak D call TRBD2 (5 bases). V was cut by 3 bases and J by 8 bases, with 11 bases left in between. Germline loops: CDR1 MNHEY, CDR2 SMNVEV (reference sequence). CDR3 length equals 13 residues. The CDR3 nucleotides are TGTGCCAGCAGTTTCGCCCTAGCCGATGAGCAGTTCTTC. It specifies CASSFALADEQFF.

The chain recombines TRBV19 with TRBJ2-3; D perhaps matches TRBD2 (6 bases). Germline V gives CDR1 LNHDA, CDR2 SQIVND (reference sequence). CDR3 length equals 15 residues. V lost 3 bases to trimming and J lost 2 bases, with 12 bases between them. CDR3 in DNA: TGTGCCAGTAGTATCGGGGGAGGCTCCACAGATACGCAGTATTTT. It translates to CASSIGGGSTDTQYF. The full variable domain, rest sourced from reference TRBV19 and TRBJ2-3, is DGGITQSPKYLFRKEGQNVTLSCEQNLNHDAMYWYRQDPGQGLRLIYYSQIVNDFQKGDIAEGYSVSREKKESFPLTVTSAQKNPTAFYLCASSIGGGSTDTQYFGPGTRLTVL.

There are a few counts of this clone. This chain joins TRBV7-2 and TRBJ2-5; no clear D. There are 14 residues in the CDR3. V lost 5 bases, J lost 4 bases, and 14 bases lay in between. Germline values: CDR1 SGHTA, CDR2 FQGNSA. The CDR3 nucleotides are TGTGCCAGCAGCCGTCTCCGTTCAGGAGAGACCCAGTACTTC. Its protein product is CASSRLRSGETQYF.

The V and J genes are TRBV9 and TRBJ1-1, with D maybe TRBD1 (5 bases). V was pared by 7 bases and J by 0 bases, with 13 bases between. The CDR3 runs to 14 residues. From germline, CDR1 is SGDLS and CDR2 YYNGEE. The CDR3: CASGGLSMNTEAFF. CDR3 nucleotide sequence: TGTGCCAGCGGGGGACTTAGCATGAACACTGAAGCTTTCTTT. The full variable domain, completed using reference TRBV9 and TRBJ1-1, is DSGVTQTPKHLITATGQRVTLRCSPRSGDLSVYWYQQSLDQGLQFLIQYYNGEERAKGNILERFSAQQFPDLHSELNLSSLELGDSALYFCASGGLSMNTEAFFGQGTRLTVV.

This clone has only one observation. This rearrangement joins TRBV2 to TRBJ1-5, with TRBD1 identical over 12 bases. Trimming at V came to 5 bases and at J to 1 base, leaving 12 bases not matched to a gene. This CDR3 has 19 amino acids. CDR1 is SNHLY, CDR2 FYNNEI, per germline. CDR3 in amino acids: CASSSGTGGGKRSNQPQHF. The CDR3 coding sequence is TGTGCCAGCAGTTCTGGGACAGGGGGCGGAAAGAGGAGCAATCAGCCCCAGCATTTT.

This clone has just a few counts. The chain's CDR3 is CASSLAAGGPFEQFF. CDR3 nucleotides: TGTGCCAGCAGCTTAGCCGCGGGAGGGCCCTTTGAGCAGTTCTTC. The rearrangement joins TRBV14 to TRBJ2-1; 9 bases map to TRBD2. Trimming at V came to 5 bases and at J to 9 bases, leaving 11 bases not matched to a gene. The germline V gene has CDR1 SGHDN and CDR2 FVKESK. The CDR3 is made up of 15 amino acids.

CDR3: CASSLGVAGYQETQYF. Here the CDR3 DNA reads TGTGCCAGCAGCTTGGGGGTAGCAGGGTACCAAGAGACCCAGTACTTC. This chain joins TRBV5-4 and TRBJ2-5; tentatively, D is TRBD1 (5 bases). CDR3 size: 16 residues. Per the germline V gene, CDR1 is SGHNT and CDR2 is YYREEE (reference sequence). Trimming shortened V by 0 bases and J by 0 bases, and 12 bases separated the two germline ends.

The sample holds one count of this clone. The chain links TRBV9 to TRBJ2-5; 13 nucleotides line up with TRBD2. The V and J ends lost 1 base and 2 bases, in that order; junction bases with no gene match: 2. This CDR3 has 16 residues. The V gene's germline CDR1 is SGDLS and CDR2 YYNGEE. The CDR3 DNA sequence: TGTGCCAGCAGCGTAACTAGCGGGGGGGATCAAGAGACCCAGTACTTC. Translating gives CASSVTSGGDQETQYF.

The V call is TRBV4-1, the J call TRBJ2-7; 7 positions match TRBD2. Germline-derived CDR1 and CDR2 are MGHRA and YSYEKL. The length of the CDR3 is 13 residues. Losses at the gene ends were 1 base for V and 5 bases for J; bases not matched to a gene: 2. Here the CDR3 reads CASSQGGRDEQYF. The CDR3 DNA reads as TGCGCCAGCAGCCAAGGGGGGAGGGACGAGCAGTACTTC.

The chain uses TRBV7-8 and TRBJ1-2; tentative D call: TRBD1 (5 bases). V gave up 1 base and J gave up 6 bases, with 18 bases separating them. Per the germline V gene, CDR1 is SGHVS and CDR2 is FQNEAQ. The CDR3 covers 16 residues. CDR3: CASSLVSRGGADGYTF. The CDR3 DNA follows: TGTGCCAGCAGCTTAGTGTCCCGCGGGGGAGCGGATGGCTACACCTTC.

The chain is built from TRBV6-6 and TRBJ2-3; 9 nucleotides match TRBD1. This CDR3 region has 14 residues. V shed 8 bases, J shed 4 bases, and the junction held 7 bases outside the gene matches. The V gene's germline CDR1 is MNHNY and CDR2 SVGAGI (reference sequence). CDR3 nucleotides: TGTGCCAGCTCCCCGGGACAGGGATCAGATACGCAGTATTTT. Translation gives CASSPGQGSDTQYF.

The chain links TRBV2 to TRBJ2-1; 7 nucleotides match TRBD2. This CDR3 is built from 15 residues. CDR1 and CDR2 (germline): SNHLY, FYNNEI. Unmatched junction bases numbered 10, after V lost 7 bases and J lost 4 bases. CDR3 nucleotides: TGTGCCAGCAACCCTGGGGGACTAATATACAATGAGCAGTTCTTC. Protein product: CASNPGGLIYNEQFF.

The J gene is TRBJ1-6, the V gene TRBV6-6; D is unclear. Per germline, CDR1 MNHNY and CDR2 SVGAGI (reference sequence). The V and J ends lost 6 bases and 7 bases respectively, with 13 bases between them. The CDR3 length is 14 residues. CDR3 residues: CASRYTTGNSPLHF. In DNA form, the CDR3 reads TGTGCCAGCAGATATACGACGGGGAATTCACCCCTCCACTTT.